This TCR gamma chain is from a study of gammadelta T cells in human blood. This clone is categorized as hyperexpanded (1% or more). Its target is not known. The ends lost 8 bases at V and 2 bases at J; junction bases unmatched: 1. There are 11 residues in the CDR3. Study-wide results and limits: Microbial exposure appeared to drive polyclonal γδ T cell expansion after birth.

TCRdb called clones anew from the RT-PCR reads with CATT. The sample table includes dozens of gamma-chain clones. The chain is built from TRGV10 and TRGJ1 or TRGJ2. TRGV10 falls under the ORF class, with uncertain function. This clonotype was sampled from a human donor. The sequenced sample consisted of Vgamma9Vdelta2 gamma-delta T cells from infant blood. The CDR3 coding sequence is TGTGCTGCGTGGGATTATTATAAGAAACTCTTT. Protein sequence: CAAWDYYKKLF.